Given below is one TCR beta chain in context. This specimen comes from a study of blood T cell repertoires in COVID-19. Assay used: immunoSEQ multiplex PCR; TCRdb lists only in-frame clones, some missing. The repertoire holds roughly 250,000 clones, with 70% to 85% as singletons. Trimming pared 0 bases from V and 5 bases from J, leaving 9 bases between. Germline values: CDR1 SGDLS, CDR2 YYNGEE. The CDR3 has 14 residues. The sequencing input was peripheral blood. This clonotype originated in a woman in her forties with active or convalescent COVID-19. The chain joins TRBV9 to TRBJ2-4; TRBD1 might be the D (6 bases). The CDR3 nucleotides read TGTGCCAGCAGCGTAGGAGGACAGCAAAACATTCAGTACTTC. Its protein is CASSVGGQQNIQYF.